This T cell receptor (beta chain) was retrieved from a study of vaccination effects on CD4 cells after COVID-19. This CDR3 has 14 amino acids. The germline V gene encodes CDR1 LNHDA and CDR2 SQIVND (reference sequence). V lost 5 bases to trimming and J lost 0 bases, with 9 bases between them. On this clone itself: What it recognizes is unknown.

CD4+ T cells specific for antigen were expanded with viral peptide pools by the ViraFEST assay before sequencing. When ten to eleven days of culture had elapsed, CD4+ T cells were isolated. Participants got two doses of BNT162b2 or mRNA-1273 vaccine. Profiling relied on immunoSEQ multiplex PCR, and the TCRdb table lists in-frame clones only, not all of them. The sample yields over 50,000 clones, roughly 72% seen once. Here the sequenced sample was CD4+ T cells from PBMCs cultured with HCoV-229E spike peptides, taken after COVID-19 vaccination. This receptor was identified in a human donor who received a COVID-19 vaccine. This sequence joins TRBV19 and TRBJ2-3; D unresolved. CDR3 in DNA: TGTGCCAGTAGTGAGGTATCTAGCACAGATACGCAGTATTTT. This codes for CASSEVSSTDTQYF.